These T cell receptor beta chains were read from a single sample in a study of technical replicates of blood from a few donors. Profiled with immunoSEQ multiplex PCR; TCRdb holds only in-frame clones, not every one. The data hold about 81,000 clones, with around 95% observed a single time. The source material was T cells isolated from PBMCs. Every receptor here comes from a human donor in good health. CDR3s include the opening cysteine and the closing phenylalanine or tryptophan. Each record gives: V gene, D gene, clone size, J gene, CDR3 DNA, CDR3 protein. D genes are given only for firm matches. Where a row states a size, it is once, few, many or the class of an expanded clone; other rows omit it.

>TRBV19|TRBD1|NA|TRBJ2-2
TGTGCCAGTTCGGACAGGGGGCGAACCGGGGAGCTGTTTTTT
CASSDRGRTGELFF
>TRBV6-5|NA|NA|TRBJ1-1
TGTGCCAGCAGTTCCCTATTCGGGTACACTGAAGCTTTCTTT
CASSSLFGYTEAFF
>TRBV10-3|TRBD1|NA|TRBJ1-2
TGTGCCATCAGGGACAGGGGAAGCTATGGCTACACCTTC
CAIRDRGSYGYTF
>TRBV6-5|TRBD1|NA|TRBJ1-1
TGTGCCAGCAGCAGGGGGGCCATGAACACTGAAGCTTTCTTT
CASSRGAMNTEAFF
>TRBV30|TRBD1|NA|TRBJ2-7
TGTGCCTGGAGACGAACGGGACAGGCTACCTACGAGCAGTACTTC
CAWRRTGQATYEQYF
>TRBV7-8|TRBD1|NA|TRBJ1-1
TGTGCCGCTATGAGACAGGGACCCACTGAAGCTTTCTTT
CAAMRQGPTEAFF
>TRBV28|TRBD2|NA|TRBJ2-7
TGTGCCAGCAGTTTTGAACACCTAGCGGGCGTCGAGCAGTACTTC
CASSFEHLAGVEQYF
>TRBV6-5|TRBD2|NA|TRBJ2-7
TGTGCCAGCAGCCGGACTAGCGGGACCGGCGAGCAGTACTTC
CASSRTSGTGEQYF
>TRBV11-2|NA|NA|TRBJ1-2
TGTGCCAGCAGCTTAAGCTTCGAAAACTATGGCTACACCTTC
CASSLSFENYGYTF
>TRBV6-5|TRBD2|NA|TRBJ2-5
TGTGCCAGCAGCCCGGGACTAGCGACTTCTAAGACCCAGTACTTC
CASSPGLATSKTQYF
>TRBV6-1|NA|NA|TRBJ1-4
TGTGCCAGCATTTTCGGGTCGGTTAATGAAAAACTGTTTTTT
CASIFGSVNEKLFF
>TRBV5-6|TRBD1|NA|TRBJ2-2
TGTGCCAGCAGCTGGCGGACAGGATTCGGCACCGGGGAGCTGTTTTTT
CASSWRTGFGTGELFF
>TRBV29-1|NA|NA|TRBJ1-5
TGCAGCGTTGGGGCCGGGGATCAGCCCCAGCATTTT
CSVGAGDQPQHF
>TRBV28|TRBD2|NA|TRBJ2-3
TGTGCCAGCAGTGGCTCGACTAGCGGTAGCACAGATACGCAGTATTTT
CASSGSTSGSTDTQYF
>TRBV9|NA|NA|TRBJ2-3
TGTGCCAGCAGCGTCACTCGGGCTAGCGGCACAGATACGCAGTATTTT
CASSVTRASGTDTQYF
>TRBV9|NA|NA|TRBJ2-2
TGTGCCAGCAGCGCGGACACACGGGGGACCGGGGAGCTGTTTTTT
CASSADTRGTGELFF
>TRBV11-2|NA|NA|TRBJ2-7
TGTGCCAGCAGCTTAGAGAGGGAACTCTACGAGCAGTACTTC
CASSLERELYEQYF
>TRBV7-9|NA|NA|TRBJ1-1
TGTGCCGTGGGAATCAGGGAACGCACTGAAGCTTTCTTT
CAVGIRERTEAFF
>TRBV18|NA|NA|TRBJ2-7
TGTGCCAGCTCACCCTCTTTGACTGGCACGGGCGAGCAGTACTTC
CASSPSLTGTGEQYF
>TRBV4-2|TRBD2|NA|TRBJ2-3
TGTGCCAGCAGCCACGGGAGACTAGCGGGAGTAAACACAGATACGCAGTATTTT
CASSHGRLAGVNTDTQYF
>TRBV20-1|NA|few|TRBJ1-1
TGCAGTGCTAGCCGAGCTTTCTTT
CSASRAFF
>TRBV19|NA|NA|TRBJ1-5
TGTGCCAGTAGTATAACGCGGCCTCTTAATCAGCCCCAGCATTTT
CASSITRPLNQPQHF
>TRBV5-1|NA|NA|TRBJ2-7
TGCGCCAGCAGCTTGGCCACGGCCTACGAGCAGTACTTC
CASSLATAYEQYF
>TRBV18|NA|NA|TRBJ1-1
TGTGCCAGCTCCCTTCAGGGGATTGAAGCTTTCTTT
CASSLQGIEAFF
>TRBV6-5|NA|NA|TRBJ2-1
TGTGCCAGCTGTTCGGTAAACGGGATCCATAATGAGCAGTTCTTC
CASCSVNGIHNEQFF
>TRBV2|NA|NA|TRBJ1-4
TGTGCCAGCAAGAGGCGGGGGCTCCCGGAGGCAACTAATGAAAAACTGTTTTTT
CASKRRGLPEATNEKLFF
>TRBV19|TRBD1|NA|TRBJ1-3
TGTGCCAGTAAGGCGACAGGGGAAGGAAACACCATATATTTT
CASKATGEGNTIYF
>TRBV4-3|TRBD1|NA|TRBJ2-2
TGCGCCAGCAGCCCGGGACAGGTACTTACCGGGGAGCTGTTTTTT
CASSPGQVLTGELFF
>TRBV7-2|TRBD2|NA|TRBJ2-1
TGTGCCAGCAGCCTACTACTAGCGGGCTGGATCAACAATGAGCAGTTCTTC
CASSLLLAGWINNEQFF
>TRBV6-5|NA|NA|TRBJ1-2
TGTGCCAGCACCTACTATGGCAGCCCAATCGGCTACACCTTC
CASTYYGSPIGYTF
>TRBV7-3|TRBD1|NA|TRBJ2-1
TGTGCCAGCAGTTCGTACAGGGGCAATGAGCAGTTCTTC
CASSSYRGNEQFF
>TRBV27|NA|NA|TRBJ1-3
TGTGCCACCTCCCGTGGAAACACCATATATTTT
CATSRGNTIYF
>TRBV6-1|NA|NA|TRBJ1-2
TGTGCCAGCAGGATGGACAGAAACTATGGCTACACCTTC
CASRMDRNYGYTF
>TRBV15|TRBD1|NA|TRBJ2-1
TGTGCCACCTCGACAGGGGATTATAACAATGAGCAGTTCTTC
CATSTGDYNNEQFF
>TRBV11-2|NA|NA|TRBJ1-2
TGTGCCAGCAGCTTAGTAGGGGGACAACCCGACGGCTATGGCTACACCTTC
CASSLVGGQPDGYGYTF
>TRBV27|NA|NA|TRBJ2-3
TGTGCCAGCAGTTTAGCCGGAGCAGATACGCAGTATTTT
CASSLAGADTQYF
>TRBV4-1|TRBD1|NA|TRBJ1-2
TGCGCCAGCAGCCAAGCCGGGACAGGTAGCGTTAGCTACACCTTC
CASSQAGTGSVSYTF
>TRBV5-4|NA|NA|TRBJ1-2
TGTGCCAGCAGCTTGGGAAAGGCAGTTGAGGGCCAGTATGGCTACACCTTC
CASSLGKAVEGQYGYTF
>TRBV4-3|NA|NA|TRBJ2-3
TGCGCCAGCAGCCAAGACTCAGGGCAAAGCACAGATACGCAGTATTTT
CASSQDSGQSTDTQYF
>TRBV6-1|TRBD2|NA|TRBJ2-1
TGTGCCAGCAGTGAAGTACTAGCGGGAGTAAATGAGCAGTTCTTC
CASSEVLAGVNEQFF
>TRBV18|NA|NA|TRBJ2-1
TGTGCCAGCTCACCACGCGCAGGCGCATCCTACAATGAGCAGTTCTTC
CASSPRAGASYNEQFF
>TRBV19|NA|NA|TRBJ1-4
TGTGCCAGTAGTATGGAGACAGGTCGAGAAAAACTGTTTTTT
CASSMETGREKLFF
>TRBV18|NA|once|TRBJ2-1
TGTGCCAGCACCCTACCACCCGCGGGTTACAATGAGCAGTTCTTC
CASTLPPAGYNEQFF
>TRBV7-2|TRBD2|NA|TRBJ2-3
TGTGCCAGCAGCTTAGCGGACGGACTAGCGGGGACGCAGTATTTT
CASSLADGLAGTQYF
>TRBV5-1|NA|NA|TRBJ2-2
TGCGCCAGCAGTTCAGGGCTCACGAACACCGGGGAGCTGTTTTTT
CASSSGLTNTGELFF
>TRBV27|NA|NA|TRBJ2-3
TGTGCCAGCAGTTTATTCCCCTCAGATACGCAGTATTTT
CASSLFPSDTQYF
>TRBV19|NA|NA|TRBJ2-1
TGTGCCAGTAGCTCGCGGATAAGCTCCTACAATGAGCAGTTCTTC
CASSSRISSYNEQFF
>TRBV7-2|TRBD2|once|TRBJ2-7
TGTGCCAGCAGCTCCGTAGCGGGAGTCTACGAGCAGTACTTC
CASSSVAGVYEQYF
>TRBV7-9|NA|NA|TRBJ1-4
TGTGCCAGCAGCTTCGGTGAAAAACTGTTTTTT
CASSFGEKLFF
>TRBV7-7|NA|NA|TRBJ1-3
TGTGCTAGCAGCCCGCGTCAGGGGTCTGGAAACACCATATATTTT
CASSPRQGSGNTIYF
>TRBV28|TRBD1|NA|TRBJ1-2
TGTGCCAGCAGTCGGACAGGGGGAAAAGGCTACACCTTC
CASSRTGGKGYTF
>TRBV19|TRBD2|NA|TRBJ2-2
TGTGCCAGTAGTTCTAGCGGGAACACCGGGGAGCTGTTTTTT
CASSSSGNTGELFF
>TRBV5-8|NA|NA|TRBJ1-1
TGTGCCAGCAGCTTGTATAATGAAGCTTTCTTT
CASSLYNEAFF
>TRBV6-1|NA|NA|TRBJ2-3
TGTGCCAGCAGTGAAGAACTAGTAGCAGATACGCAGTATTTT
CASSEELVADTQYF
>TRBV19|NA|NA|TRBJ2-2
TGTGCCAGTAGTATGCAGGGAAGGGCCACCGGGGAGCTGTTTTTT
CASSMQGRATGELFF
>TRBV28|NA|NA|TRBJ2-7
TGTGCCAGCAGTTTAGAGACCGGAGGCGGGATAAGCTCCTACGAGCAGTACTTC
CASSLETGGGISSYEQYF
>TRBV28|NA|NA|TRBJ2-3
TGTGCCAGCAGTTCGGTTACAGATACGCAGTATTTT
CASSSVTDTQYF
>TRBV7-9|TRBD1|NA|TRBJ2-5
TGTGCCAGCAGCTTAGGGGGACAGAGCCAAGAGACCCAGTACTTC
CASSLGGQSQETQYF
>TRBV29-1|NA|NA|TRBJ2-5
TGCAGCGTCGTCCAAGAGACCCAGTACTTC
CSVVQETQYF